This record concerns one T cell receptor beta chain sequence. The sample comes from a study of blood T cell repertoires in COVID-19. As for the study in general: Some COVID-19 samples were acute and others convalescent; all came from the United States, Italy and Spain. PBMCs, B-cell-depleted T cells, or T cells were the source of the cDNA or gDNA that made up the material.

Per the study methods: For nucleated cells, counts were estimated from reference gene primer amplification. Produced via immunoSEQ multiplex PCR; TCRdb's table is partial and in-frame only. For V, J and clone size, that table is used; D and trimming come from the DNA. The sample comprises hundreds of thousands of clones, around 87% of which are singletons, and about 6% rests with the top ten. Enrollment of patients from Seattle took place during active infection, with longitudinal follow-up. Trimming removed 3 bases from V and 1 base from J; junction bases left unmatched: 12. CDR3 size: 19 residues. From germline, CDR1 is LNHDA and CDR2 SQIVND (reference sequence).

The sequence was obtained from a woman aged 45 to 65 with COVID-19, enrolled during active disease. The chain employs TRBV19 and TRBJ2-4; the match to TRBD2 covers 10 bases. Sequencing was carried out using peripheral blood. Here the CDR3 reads CASSMPSGRDLGAKNIQYF. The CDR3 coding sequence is TGTGCCAGTAGTATGCCTAGCGGGAGAGACCTAGGGGCCAAAAACATTCAGTACTTC.